This record covers a single T cell receptor (beta chain). Its specificity is unknown. These data come from a study of T-cell memory formation after mild COVID-19. Study-wide points: Shrinking CD4+ clones resided mostly in CM and EM, and CD8+ ones in EMRA.

TCRdb redid the calling of the 5' RACE reads with MiXCR, one entry per CDR3 protein. Counted here are tens of thousands of distinct CDR3 sequences, around an eighth occurring once; the ten biggest clones make up approximately 26%. CDR3 length equals 13 residues. Germline loops: CDR1 DFQATT, CDR2 SNEGSKA (reference sequence). Germline trimming cut 8 bases from V and 4 bases from J; bases unmatched to any gene: 6. The clonotype comes from an adult woman who had mild COVID-19 (a few samples of this study predate the infection). Cell type and time point are not known. Sequences were obtained from PBMCs or a T cell subset sorted from them (not recorded which). This chain uses TRBV20-1 with TRBJ2-3, with 10 bases matching TRBD2. In DNA, the CDR3 is TGCAGTCTTTTAGCGGGGGGATCAGATACGCAGTATTTT. Amino acid sequence: CSLLAGGSDTQYF.